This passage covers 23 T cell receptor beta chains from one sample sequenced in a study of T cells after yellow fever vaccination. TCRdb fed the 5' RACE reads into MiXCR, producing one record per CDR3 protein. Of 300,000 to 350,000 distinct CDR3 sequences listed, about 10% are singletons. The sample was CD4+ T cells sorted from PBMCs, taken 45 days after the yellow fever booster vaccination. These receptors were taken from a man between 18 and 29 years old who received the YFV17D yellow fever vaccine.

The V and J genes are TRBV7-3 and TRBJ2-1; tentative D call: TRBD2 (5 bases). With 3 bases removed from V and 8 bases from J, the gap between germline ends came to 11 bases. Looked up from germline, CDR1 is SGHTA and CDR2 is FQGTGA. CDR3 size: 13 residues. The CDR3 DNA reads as TGTGCCAGCAGCTTGGGCCCGGAGGATGAGCAGTTCTTC. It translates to CASSLGPEDEQFF.

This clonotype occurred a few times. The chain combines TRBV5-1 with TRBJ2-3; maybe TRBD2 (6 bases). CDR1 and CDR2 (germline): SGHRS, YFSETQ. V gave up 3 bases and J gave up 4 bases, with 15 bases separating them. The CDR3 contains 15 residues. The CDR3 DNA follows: TGCGCCAGCAGCTACGGGAGCCATTCCGCAGATACGCAGTATTTT. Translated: CASSYGSHSADTQYF.

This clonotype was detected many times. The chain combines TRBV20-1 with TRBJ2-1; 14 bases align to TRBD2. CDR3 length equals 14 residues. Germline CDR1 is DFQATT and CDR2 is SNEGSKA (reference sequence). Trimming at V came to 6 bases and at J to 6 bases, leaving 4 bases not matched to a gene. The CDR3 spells CSAGTSGGLNEQFF. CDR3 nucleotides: TGCAGTGCGGGGACTAGCGGGGGACTCAATGAGCAGTTCTTC.

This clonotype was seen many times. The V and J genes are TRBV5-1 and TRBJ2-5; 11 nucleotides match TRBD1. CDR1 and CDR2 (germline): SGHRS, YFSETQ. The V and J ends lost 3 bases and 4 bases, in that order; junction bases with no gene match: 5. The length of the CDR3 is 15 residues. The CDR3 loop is CASSSGTGGLETQYF. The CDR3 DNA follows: TGCGCCAGCAGCTCCGGGACAGGGGGTCTAGAGACCCAGTACTTC.

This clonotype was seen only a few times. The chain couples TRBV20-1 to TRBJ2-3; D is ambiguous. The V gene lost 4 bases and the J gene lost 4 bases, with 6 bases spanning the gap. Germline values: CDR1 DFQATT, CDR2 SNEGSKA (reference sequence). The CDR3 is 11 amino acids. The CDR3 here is CSATLPDTQYF. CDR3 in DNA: TGCAGTGCTACCTTGCCAGATACGCAGTATTTT.

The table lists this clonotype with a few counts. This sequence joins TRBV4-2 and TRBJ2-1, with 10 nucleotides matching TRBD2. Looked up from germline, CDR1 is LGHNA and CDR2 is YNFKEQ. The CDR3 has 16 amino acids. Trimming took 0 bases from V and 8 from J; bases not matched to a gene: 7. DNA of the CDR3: TGTGCCAGCAGCCAAGACCAGCGGGGGGGCGTGTATGAGCAGTTCTTC. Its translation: CASSQDQRGGVYEQFF.

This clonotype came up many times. CDR3 DNA sequence: TGCAGTGCTAGAGATAGGGCGGTGGGAACAGATACGCAGTATTTT. It yields the protein CSARDRAVGTDTQYF. V gene TRBV20-1 combines with J gene TRBJ2-3, with D hard to call. From germline, CDR1 is DFQATT and CDR2 SNEGSKA (reference sequence). Trimming removed 0 bases at V and 3 bases at J, with 13 bases between. The CDR3 totals 15 residues.

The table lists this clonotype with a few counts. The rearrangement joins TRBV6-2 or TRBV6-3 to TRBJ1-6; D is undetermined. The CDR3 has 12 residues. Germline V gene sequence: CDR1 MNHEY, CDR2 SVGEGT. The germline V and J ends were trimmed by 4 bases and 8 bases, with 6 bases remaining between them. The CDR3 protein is CASSWSYSPLHF. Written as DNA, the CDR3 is TGTGCCAGCAGTTGGTCGTATTCACCCCTCCACTTT.

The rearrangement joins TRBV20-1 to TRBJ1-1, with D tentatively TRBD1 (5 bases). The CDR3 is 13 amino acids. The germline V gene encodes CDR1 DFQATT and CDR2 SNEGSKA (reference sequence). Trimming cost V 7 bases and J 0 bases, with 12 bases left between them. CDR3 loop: CSGNQGMNTEAFF. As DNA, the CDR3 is TGCAGTGGGAATCAGGGAATGAACACTGAAGCTTTCTTT.

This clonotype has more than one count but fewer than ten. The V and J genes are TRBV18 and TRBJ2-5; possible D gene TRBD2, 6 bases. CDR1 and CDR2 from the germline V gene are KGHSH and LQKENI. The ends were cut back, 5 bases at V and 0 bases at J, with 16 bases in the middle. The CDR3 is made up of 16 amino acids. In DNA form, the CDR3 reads TGTGCCAGCTCAGGGGAGGTCGATTGGTACCAAGAGACCCAGTACTTC. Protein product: CASSGEVDWYQETQYF.

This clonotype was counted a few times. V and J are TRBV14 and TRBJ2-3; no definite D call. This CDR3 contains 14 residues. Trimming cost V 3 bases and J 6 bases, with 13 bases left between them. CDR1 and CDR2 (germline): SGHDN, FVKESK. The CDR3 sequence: CASSHRIAGDTQYF. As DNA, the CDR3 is TGTGCCAGCAGCCACCGAATCGCCGGGGATACGCAGTATTTT.

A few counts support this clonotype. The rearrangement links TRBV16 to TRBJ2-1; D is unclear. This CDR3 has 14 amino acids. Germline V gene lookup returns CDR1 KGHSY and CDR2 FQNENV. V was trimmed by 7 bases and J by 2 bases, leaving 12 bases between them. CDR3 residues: CASTRADAYNEQFF. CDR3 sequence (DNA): TGTGCCAGCACCCGCGCCGACGCCTACAATGAGCAGTTCTTC.

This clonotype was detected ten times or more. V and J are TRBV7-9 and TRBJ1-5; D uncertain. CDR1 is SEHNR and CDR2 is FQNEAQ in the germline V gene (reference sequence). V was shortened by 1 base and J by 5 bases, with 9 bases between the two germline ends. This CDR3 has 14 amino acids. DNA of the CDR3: TGTGCCAGCAGCTTAGGAGAAGGGTATCAGCCCCAGCATTTT. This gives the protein CASSLGEGYQPQHF.

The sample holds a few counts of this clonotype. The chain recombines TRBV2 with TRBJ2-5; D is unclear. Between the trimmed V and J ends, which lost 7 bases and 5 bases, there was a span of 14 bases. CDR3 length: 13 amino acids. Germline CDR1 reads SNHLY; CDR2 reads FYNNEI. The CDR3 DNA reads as TGTGCCAGCACCAGCAGGAGTCGTGAGACCCAGTACTTC. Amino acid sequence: CASTSRSRETQYF. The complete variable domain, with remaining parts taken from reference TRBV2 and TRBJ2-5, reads EPEVTQTPSHQVTQMGQEVILRCVPISNHLYFYWYRQILGQKVEFLVSFYNNEISEKSEIFDDQFSVERPDGSNFTLKIRSTKLEDSAMYFCASTSRSRETQYFGPGTRLLVL.

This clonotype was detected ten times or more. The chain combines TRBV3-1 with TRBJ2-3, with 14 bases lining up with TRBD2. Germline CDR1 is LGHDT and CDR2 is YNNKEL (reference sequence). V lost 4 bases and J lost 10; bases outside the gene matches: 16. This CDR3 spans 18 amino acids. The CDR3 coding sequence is TGTGCCAGCAGCCTCCTGGGACTAGCGGGGGACCCCCGCCACTCGCAGTATTTT. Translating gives CASSLLGLAGDPRHSQYF.

This chain's CDR3 is CASSLRRGPQPQHF. CDR3 DNA: TGTGCCAGCAGTTTACGCAGGGGGCCTCAGCCCCAGCATTTT. V and J are TRBV27 and TRBJ1-5, with 8 bases fitting TRBD1. With V trimmed by 2 bases and J by 6 bases, 3 bases remained unmatched. The CDR3 covers 14 residues. Germline V CDR1 and CDR2: MNHEY, SMNVEV (reference sequence).

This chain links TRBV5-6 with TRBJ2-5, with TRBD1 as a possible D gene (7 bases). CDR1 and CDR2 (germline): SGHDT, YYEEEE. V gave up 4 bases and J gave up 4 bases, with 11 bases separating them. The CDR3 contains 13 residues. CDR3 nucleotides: TGTGCCAGCAGCCACCAGGGGGGAGAGACCCAGTACTTC. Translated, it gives CASSHQGGETQYF.

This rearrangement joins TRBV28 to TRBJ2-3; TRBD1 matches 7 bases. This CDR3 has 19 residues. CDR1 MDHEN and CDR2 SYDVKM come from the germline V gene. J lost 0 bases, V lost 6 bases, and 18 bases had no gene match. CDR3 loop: CASSYLTPQGYLSTDTQYF. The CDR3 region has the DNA TGTGCCAGCAGCTACCTTACCCCACAGGGGTACCTTAGCACAGATACGCAGTATTTT.

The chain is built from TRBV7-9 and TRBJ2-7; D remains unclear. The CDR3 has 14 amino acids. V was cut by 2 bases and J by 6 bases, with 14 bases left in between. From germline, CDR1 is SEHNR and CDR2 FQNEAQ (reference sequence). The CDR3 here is CASSLSPFRAEQYV. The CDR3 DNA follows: TGTGCCAGCAGCTTATCACCCTTTCGGGCCGAGCAGTACGTC.

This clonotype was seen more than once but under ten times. The CDR3 reads CSARNSGGEGDTQYF. The CDR3 DNA is TGCAGTGCTAGAAACAGCGGGGGGGAAGGAGATACGCAGTATTTT. The V call is TRBV20-1, the J call TRBJ2-3, with 10 bases aligning to TRBD2. Trimming took 2 bases from V and 5 from J; bases not matched to a gene: 7. CDR1 is DFQATT and CDR2 is SNEGSKA in the germline V gene (reference sequence). The CDR3 is made up of 15 amino acids.

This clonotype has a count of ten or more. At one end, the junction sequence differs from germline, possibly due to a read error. CDR3 nucleotides: TGTGCCAGCAGGGGACAGTCCCGGGACGTGAATTTT. This sequence encodes CASRGQSRDVNF. The J gene is TRBJ1-5, the V gene TRBV2; 7 nucleotides line up with TRBD1. CDR3 length: 12 amino acids. The germline V gene encodes CDR1 SNHLY and CDR2 FYNNEI.

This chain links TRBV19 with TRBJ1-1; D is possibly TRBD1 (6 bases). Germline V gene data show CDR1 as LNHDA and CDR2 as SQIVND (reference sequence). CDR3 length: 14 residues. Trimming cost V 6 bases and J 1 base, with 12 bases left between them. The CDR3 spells CASSRQVPNTEAFF. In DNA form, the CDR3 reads TGTGCCAGTAGCAGACAGGTACCGAACACTGAAGCTTTCTTT.

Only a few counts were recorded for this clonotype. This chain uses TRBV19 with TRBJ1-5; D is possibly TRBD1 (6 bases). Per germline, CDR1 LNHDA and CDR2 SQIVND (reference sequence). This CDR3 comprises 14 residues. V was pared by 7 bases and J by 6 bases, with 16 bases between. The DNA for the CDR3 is TGTGCCAGTACGTTTAGACAGGAGAGTCAGCCCCAGCATTTT. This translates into CASTFRQESQPQHF.